This T cell receptor beta chain was identified during a study of beta chain features in type 1 diabetes. Via the markers CD45RO/CCR7/CD25/CD127/CD95/CD27, stem cell-like memory, regulatory, central memory and naive CD4+ cells were sorted. Sorted cells reached over 95% purity in every population. TCRB transcripts that were expressed got sequenced, as all of the isolated RNA had been reverse transcribed. Data came from immunoSEQ multiplex PCR; TCRdb stores just in-frame clones and leaves some out. Among hundreds of thousands of clones, about 14% were seen once, and the ten largest hold approximately 0.042%. This clone was observed a handful of times. Its antigen is unidentified. Study-wide points: Shortening of TCRB CDR3s, moderate but significant, appeared in all four CD4+ subsets of Type 1 diabetes patients.

CDR3 length equals 15 residues. With V trimmed by 1 base and J by 12 bases, 12 bases remained unmatched. Germline V gene data show CDR1 as SGHTA and CDR2 as FQGNSA. This receptor was taken from a man between 18 and 29 years old with type 1 diabetes. The chain couples TRBV7-2 to TRBJ2-1, with TRBD1 matching 7 bases. Sequencing used naive CD4+ T cells from blood. In nucleotides, the CDR3 is TGTGCCAGCAGCTTAGGAGGGGGCAGCCTCGGTGGGCAGTTCTTC. It yields the protein CASSLGGGSLGGQFF.